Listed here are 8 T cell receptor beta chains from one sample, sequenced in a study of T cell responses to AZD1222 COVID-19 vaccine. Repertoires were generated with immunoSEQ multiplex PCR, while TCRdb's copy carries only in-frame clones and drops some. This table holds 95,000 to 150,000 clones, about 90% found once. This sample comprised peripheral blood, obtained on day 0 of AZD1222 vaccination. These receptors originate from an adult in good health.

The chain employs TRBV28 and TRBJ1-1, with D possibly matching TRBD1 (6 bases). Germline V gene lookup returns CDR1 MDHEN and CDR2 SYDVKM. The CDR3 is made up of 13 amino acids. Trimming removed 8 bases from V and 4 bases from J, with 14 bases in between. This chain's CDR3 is CASRQGPGTEAFF. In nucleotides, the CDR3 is TGTGCCAGCCGCCAGGGGCCGGGCACTGAAGCTTTCTTT.

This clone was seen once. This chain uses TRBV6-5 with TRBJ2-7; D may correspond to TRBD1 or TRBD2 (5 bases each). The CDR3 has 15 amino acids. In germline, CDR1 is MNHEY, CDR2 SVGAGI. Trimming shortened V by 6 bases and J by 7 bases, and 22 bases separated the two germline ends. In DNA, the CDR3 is TGTGCCAGCAGACGTACCTGGGACCCCGATAGAGAGCAGTACTTC. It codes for CASRRTWDPDREQYF.

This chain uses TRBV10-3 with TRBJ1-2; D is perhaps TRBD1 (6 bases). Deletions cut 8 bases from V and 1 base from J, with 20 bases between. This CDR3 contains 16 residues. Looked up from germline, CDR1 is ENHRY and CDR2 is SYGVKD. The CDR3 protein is CAIRDSGGRDNYGYTF. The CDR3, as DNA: TGTGCCATCCGAGACTCCGGGGGCCGCGATAACTATGGCTACACCTTC.

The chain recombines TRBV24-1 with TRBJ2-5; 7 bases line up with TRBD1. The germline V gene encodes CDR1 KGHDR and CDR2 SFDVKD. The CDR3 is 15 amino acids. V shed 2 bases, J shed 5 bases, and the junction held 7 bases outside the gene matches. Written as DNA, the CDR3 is TGTGCCACCAGTGATTCGGGGACAGCCCGGGAGACCCAGTACTTC. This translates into CATSDSGTARETQYF.

CDR3 protein: CASSLHPTQGTDTQYF. The CDR3 coding sequence is TGTGCCAGCAGCTTACATCCTACACAGGGTACAGATACGCAGTATTTT. J is TRBJ2-3 and V is TRBV11-2, with a possible D match to TRBD1 (6 bases). Germline V gives CDR1 SGHAT, CDR2 FQNNGV. The CDR3 consists of 16 residues. Trimming shortened V by 2 bases and J by 3 bases, and 15 bases separated the two germline ends.

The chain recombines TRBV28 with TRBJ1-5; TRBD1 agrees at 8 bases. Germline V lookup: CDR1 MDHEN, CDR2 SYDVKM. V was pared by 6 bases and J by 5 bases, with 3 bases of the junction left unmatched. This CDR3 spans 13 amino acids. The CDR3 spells CASRLQGDQPQHF. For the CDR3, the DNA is TGTGCCAGCAGACTACAGGGGGATCAGCCCCAGCATTTT.

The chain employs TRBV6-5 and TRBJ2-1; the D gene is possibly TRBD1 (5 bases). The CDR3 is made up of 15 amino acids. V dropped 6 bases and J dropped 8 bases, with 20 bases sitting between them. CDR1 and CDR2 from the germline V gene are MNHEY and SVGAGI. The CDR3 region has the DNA TGTGCCAGCAGGAATGGGGCAGTCAGAGCCGATGAGCAGTTCTTC. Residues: CASRNGAVRADEQFF.

CDR3 DNA sequence: TGTGCCAGCTCCAGGCTCCGCACAGATACGCAGTATTTT. Translating gives CASSRLRTDTQYF. The chain recombines TRBV27 with TRBJ2-3, with D unresolved. Trimming shortened V by 8 bases and J by 1 base, and 10 bases separated the two germline ends. This CDR3 spans 13 amino acids. Germline assignment: CDR1 MNHEY and CDR2 SMNVEV (reference sequence).